The present TCR beta chain was sequenced within a study of regulatory T cells in long-lasting Graves disease. Study findings and constraints: Among samples with persistent disease, TRBV28, TRBJ1-2 and TRBJ2-5 were favored.

In building TCR beta libraries, iRepertoire HTBI primers were used together with Arm-PCR of CDR3 regions. TCRdb re-called the multiplex PCR reads with MiXCR, one entry per CDR3 protein. The sample includes about 460,000 distinct CDR3 sequences, around 15% of them seen just once. As for time point: newly diagnosed GD, antithyroid drugs for less than 3 months. Isolated PBMC RNA provided the starting material for the TCR library. Trimming removed 5 bases from V and 6 bases from J; junction bases left unmatched: 7. Germline values: CDR1 LNHNV, CDR2 YYDKDF (reference sequence). The CDR3 consists of 15 residues. This clonotype was observed a few times. Its antigen is unidentified. These records were also assigned to another study, of T cells in Graves' hyperthyroidism and ophthalmopathy. Per that paper: The authors' 13 V-J model separated ophthalmopathy from stable hyperthyroidism.

This sequence joins TRBV15 and TRBJ1-5; 10 bases align to TRBD1. The clonotype was recovered from a woman in her fifties or sixties with Graves disease. The sample consisted of peripheral blood mononuclear cells (PBMCs), taken at new diagnosis, from a patient treated with antithyroid drugs. The CDR3 spells CATSADRGRSQPQHF. The CDR3 DNA is TGTGCCACCAGCGCAGACAGGGGGCGAAGTCAGCCCCAGCATTTT.